The 29 T cell receptor beta chains given below trace back to one sample, sequenced in a study of blood T cell repertoires in COVID-19 (dated by TCRdb to 2018 to 2021). Library creation used the immunoSEQ multiplex PCR assay. Held by TCRdb, this immuneACCESS table contains in-frame sequences only and omits some clones. Under half of the omission traces to an unresolved V gene where checked; the cause of the rest is unknown. This sample has roughly 230,000 clones in its table, and 89% of those were observed once. The top ten clonotypes cover approximately 4.6% of the sample. The specimen sequenced was peripheral blood. The source is a woman in her forties who had recovered from COVID-19.

The J gene is TRBJ1-1, the V gene TRBV11-2, with D unclear. The germline CDR1 and CDR2 sequences are SGHAT and FQNNGV. This CDR3 is built from 12 residues. V dropped 0 bases and J dropped 5 bases, with 4 bases sitting between them. The CDR3 here is CASSLDQTEAFF. In nucleotides, the CDR3 is TGTGCCAGCAGCTTAGATCAGACTGAAGCTTTCTTT.

The V and J genes are TRBV11-2 and TRBJ1-6, with D maybe TRBD1 (5 bases). CDR3 length equals 15 residues. The germline CDR1 and CDR2 sequences are SGHAT and FQNNGV. Trimming took off 5 bases at V and 6 bases at J, with 14 bases between the two ends. CDR3 sequence (DNA): TGTGCCAGCAGCCAAGTGGGGGGGACTAATTCACCCCTCCACTTT. Its protein is CASSQVGGTNSPLHF.

The V call is TRBV2, the J call TRBJ1-2, with 7 nucleotides matching TRBD1. Germline V gives CDR1 SNHLY, CDR2 FYNNEI. V was clipped by 7 bases and J by 4 bases; unmatched bases: 3. This CDR3 region has 12 residues. The CDR3 nucleotides read TGTGCCAGCATGGGGACAGTCTATGGCTACACCTTC. Its protein is CASMGTVYGYTF. Full variable domain (outside the CDR3, taken from reference TRBV2 and TRBJ1-2): EPEVTQTPSHQVTQMGQEVILRCVPISNHLYFYWYRQILGQKVEFLVSFYNNEISEKSEIFDDQFSVERPDGSNFTLKIRSTKLEDSAMYFCASMGTVYGYTFGSGTRLTVV.

The rearrangement joins TRBV5-4 to TRBJ1-1, with TRBD1 matching 7 bases. CDR1 and CDR2 from the germline V gene are SGHNT and YYREEE (reference sequence). Trimming cost V 5 bases and J 2 bases; bases outside gene matches: 6. This CDR3 spans 14 amino acids. The DNA of the CDR3 is TGTGCCAGCAGTTACGACAGGGCTAACACTGAAGCTTTCTTT. Translated: CASSYDRANTEAFF.

Only one count was recorded for this clone. V is TRBV5-6 and J is TRBJ1-5; the match to TRBD1 covers 8 bases. The J segment lost 1 base and the V segment lost 3 bases, leaving 0 bases of the junction unmatched. Germline CDR1 is SGHDT and CDR2 is YYEEEE. The CDR3 runs to 14 residues. The CDR3 protein is CASSSGGSNQPQHF. In nucleotides, the CDR3 is TGTGCCAGCAGCTCAGGGGGCAGCAATCAGCCCCAGCATTTT.

This chain connects TRBV7-9 to TRBJ2-1; 11 positions agree with TRBD2. Germline V gene sequence: CDR1 SEHNR, CDR2 FQNEAQ (reference sequence). This CDR3 has 16 amino acids. V was pared by 6 bases and J by 6 bases, with 10 bases of the junction left unmatched. The CDR3 DNA reads TGTGCCAGCAGTCTTCCCCTAGCGGGAGGACCCAATGAGCAGTTCTTC. This codes for CASSLPLAGGPNEQFF.

V is TRBV7-2 and J is TRBJ2-1; 9 bases agree with TRBD1. Germline loops: CDR1 SGHTA, CDR2 FQGNSA. After removal of 5 bases from V and 8 bases from J, the junction contained 16 bases not matched to a gene. This CDR3 is 17 amino acids long. This CDR3 is CASSPTLGTGQGDEQFF. Written as DNA, the CDR3 is TGTGCCAGCAGCCCGACCCTCGGGACAGGGCAGGGGGATGAGCAGTTCTTC.

This sequence joins TRBV6-2 or TRBV6-3 and TRBJ2-5; possible D gene TRBD2, 6 bases. V gave up 5 bases and J gave up 5 bases, with 15 bases separating them. The CDR3 runs 14 residues. The germline CDR1 and CDR2 sequences are MNHEY and SVGEGT. CDR3: CASSRLQGGETQYF. The CDR3 nucleotides are TGTGCCAGCAGTCGACTCCAAGGAGGGGAGACCCAGTACTTC.

The rearrangement links TRBV27 to TRBJ2-5; TRBD2 matches 9 bases. The CDR3 has 13 amino acids. Germline-derived CDR1 and CDR2 are MNHEY and SMNVEV (reference sequence). The junction had 4 bases not matched to a gene; V was cut back by 6 bases and J by 5 bases. In DNA, the CDR3 is TGTGCCAGCAGAGCGGGAGGAGCGGAGACCCAGTACTTC. Translating gives CASRAGGAETQYF.

CDR3 sequence reads: CASSSTGTEPGETQYF. Here the CDR3 DNA reads TGTGCCAGCAGTTCTACCGGGACAGAACCCGGGGAGACCCAGTACTTC. The chain combines TRBV28 with TRBJ2-5, with TRBD1 matching over 7 bases. In germline, CDR1 is MDHEN, CDR2 SYDVKM. V lost 4 bases and J lost 5; bases outside the gene matches: 13. This CDR3 is 16 amino acids long.

This chain joins TRBV28 and TRBJ2-4; D ambiguous. The V and J ends lost 7 bases and 0 bases respectively, with 10 bases between them. There are 14 residues in the CDR3. CDR1 is MDHEN, CDR2 SYDVKM, per germline. CDR3 amino acids: CASMSQLAKNIQYF. Written as DNA, the CDR3 is TGTGCCAGCATGAGCCAACTAGCCAAAAACATTCAGTACTTC.

The CDR3 region is CASSGSAGIEQYF. The CDR3 DNA sequence: TGTGCCAGCAGCGGATCAGCCGGGATCGAGCAGTACTTC. V is TRBV9 and J is TRBJ2-7; perhaps TRBD2 as D (5 bases). This CDR3 has 13 amino acids. CDR1 is SGDLS, CDR2 YYNGEE, per germline. Trimming removed 3 bases at V and 6 bases at J, with 13 bases between.

This chain joins TRBV7-2 and TRBJ2-5; D is perhaps TRBD1 (5 bases). The CDR3 runs 16 residues. Germline-derived CDR1 and CDR2 are SGHTA and FQGNSA. V lost 5 bases and J lost 4, with 20 bases in between. The CDR3 DNA sequence: TGTGCCAGCAGCCTCCCTGGTCTTAGGGGCTCAGAGACCCAGTACTTC. This sequence encodes CASSLPGLRGSETQYF.

This clone was seen once. The V gene is TRBV6-1, the J gene TRBJ1-6; TRBD1 aligns across 9 bases. This CDR3 contains 18 residues. Looked up from germline, CDR1 is MNHNS and CDR2 is SASEGT. Germline trimming cut 4 bases from V and 4 bases from J; bases unmatched to any gene: 11. The CDR3, as DNA: TGTGCCAGCAGTGCCCTCGACACAGGGGGCTCATATAATTCACCCCTCCACTTT. Protein: CASSALDTGGSYNSPLHF.

V gene TRBV7-2 combines with J gene TRBJ2-5; 9 bases match TRBD2. Germline trimming cut 4 bases from V and 3 bases from J; bases unmatched to any gene: 3. Germline V CDR1 and CDR2: SGHTA, FQGNSA. The CDR3 covers 14 residues. The CDR3 reads CASSSRLAEETQYF. The CDR3 DNA reads TGTGCCAGCAGCTCTCGACTAGCGGAAGAGACCCAGTACTTC. The full variable domain, rest sourced from reference TRBV7-2 and TRBJ2-5, is GAGVSQSPSNKVTEKGKDVELRCDPISGHTALYWYRQSLGQGLEFLIYFQGNSAPDKSGLPSDRFSAERTGGSVSTLTIQRTQQEDSAVYLCASSSRLAEETQYFGPGTRLLVL.

J is TRBJ2-2 and V is TRBV28; tentatively, D is TRBD1 (6 bases). The CDR3 length is 14 residues. The germline CDR1 and CDR2 sequences are MDHEN and SYDVKM. Trimming stripped 8 bases from V and 1 base from J, with 11 bases between. The CDR3 coding sequence is TGTGCCAGCGTCAAGGGACAGAACACCGGGGAGCTGTTTTTT. Amino acids: CASVKGQNTGELFF.

The V and J genes are TRBV11-3 and TRBJ1-1, with D unresolved. V lost 1 base to trimming and J lost 1 base, with 4 bases between them. CDR1 is SGHNT, CDR2 YENEEA, per germline. CDR3 length equals 13 residues. CDR3: CASSLVRNTEAFF. The CDR3 bases are TGTGCCAGCAGCTTAGTCAGGAACACTGAAGCTTTCTTT. Combining the CDR3 with reference TRBV11-3 and TRBJ1-1 gives the whole variable domain EAGVVQSPRYKIIEKKQPVAFWCNPISGHNTLYWYLQNLGQGPELLIRYENEEAVDDSQLPKDRFSAERLKGVDSTLKIQPAELGDSAVYLCASSLVRNTEAFFGQGTRLTVV.

The chain uses TRBV19 and TRBJ2-5, with 9 bases fitting TRBD2. The CDR3 loop spans 15 amino acids. Germline V CDR1 and CDR2: LNHDA, SQIVND (reference sequence). V lost 4 bases to trimming and J lost 4 bases; unmatched junction nucleotides: 7. Written as DNA, the CDR3 is TGTGCCAGTAGTACGACTAGCGGTTGGGTAGAGACCCAGTACTTC. Its protein is CASSTTSGWVETQYF.

This rearrangement joins TRBV19 to TRBJ1-5; weak D call: TRBD1 (6 bases). Deletions cut 5 bases from V and 0 bases from J, with 17 bases between. The CDR3 loop spans 17 amino acids. In germline, CDR1 is LNHDA, CDR2 SQIVND (reference sequence). CDR3 protein: CASSLRTDSYSNQPQHF. CDR3 coding DNA: TGTGCCAGTAGTCTTAGGACAGACTCTTATAGCAATCAGCCCCAGCATTTT.

This chain links TRBV5-1 with TRBJ2-5; 7 nucleotides line up with TRBD1. V was pared by 5 bases and J by 4 bases, with 8 bases of the junction left unmatched. The germline V gene has CDR1 SGHRS and CDR2 YFSETQ. This CDR3 has 14 amino acids. The CDR3 DNA follows: TGCGCCAGCAGTCAGACAGGGTCGGGAGAGACCCAGTACTTC. Amino acids: CASSQTGSGETQYF.

The chain combines TRBV18 with TRBJ2-3; the D is unclear. The germline V gene has CDR1 KGHSH and CDR2 LQKENI. The CDR3 has 14 amino acids. Trimming removed 3 bases at V and 7 bases at J, with 14 bases between. CDR3 loop: CASSPPTSYYTQYF. CDR3 sequence (DNA): TGTGCCAGCTCACCCCCCACTTCTTACTATACGCAGTATTTT. The variable domain in full, completed from reference TRBV18 and TRBJ2-3, reads NAGVMQNPRHLVRRRGQEARLRCSPMKGHSHVYWYRQLPEEGLKFMVYLQKENIIDESGMPKERFSAEFPKEGPSILRIQQVVRGDSAAYFCASSPPTSYYTQYFGPGTRLTVL.

The rearrangement joins TRBV7-2 to TRBJ1-6; D not certain. Trimming pared 8 bases from V and 10 bases from J, leaving 18 bases between. There are 14 residues in the CDR3. Germline V gene sequence: CDR1 SGHTA, CDR2 FQGNSA. The CDR3: CASGHGGVGSPLHF. The CDR3 region has the DNA TGTGCCAGCGGTCACGGCGGGGTAGGCTCACCCCTCCACTTT.

The chain uses TRBV14 and TRBJ2-7; weak D call: TRBD2 (6 bases). There are 15 residues in the CDR3. From germline, CDR1 is SGHDN and CDR2 FVKESK. V lost 1 base to trimming and J lost 5 bases, with 15 bases between them. The CDR3 DNA reads TGTGCCAGCAGCCAAGGTTCAACAGGCGGGGACGAGCAGTACTTC. This codes for CASSQGSTGGDEQYF.

The rearrangement joins TRBV2 to TRBJ1-4; tentatively, D is TRBD1 (5 bases). Trimming removed 6 bases at V and 0 bases at J, with 11 bases between. Germline V gives CDR1 SNHLY, CDR2 FYNNEI. The CDR3 spans 15 residues. The CDR3 region is CASRPGDATNEKLFF. CDR3 DNA: TGTGCCAGCAGACCGGGGGATGCAACTAATGAAAAACTGTTTTTT.

This clone turned up a few times. The gene calls are TRBV7-9 and TRBJ2-5, with D unresolved. Germline V gene data show CDR1 as SEHNR and CDR2 as FQNEAQ (reference sequence). CDR3 length: 14 residues. The V gene lost 1 base and the J gene lost 0 bases, with 6 bases spanning the gap. This CDR3 reads CASSLGPNQETQYF. CDR3 nucleotides: TGTGCCAGCAGCTTAGGTCCTAACCAAGAGACCCAGTACTTC.

This chain connects TRBV24-1 to TRBJ1-3; D remains ambiguous. With 7 bases removed from V and 2 bases from J, the gap between germline ends came to 14 bases. The CDR3 is 15 residues long. Germline CDR1 reads KGHDR; CDR2 reads SFDVKD. The CDR3 sequence: CATSPTPEAGNTIYF. The CDR3 DNA is TGTGCCACCAGCCCGACCCCAGAGGCTGGAAACACCATATATTTT.

This rearrangement joins TRBV6-5 to TRBJ1-3, with 8 bases fitting TRBD1. V shed 6 bases, J shed 4 bases, and the junction held 8 bases outside the gene matches. This CDR3 is 15 amino acids long. Germline V gene data show CDR1 as MNHEY and CDR2 as SVGAGI. The CDR3 loop is CASRGTGGVGNTIYF. The CDR3, as DNA: TGTGCCAGCAGGGGGACAGGTGGGGTCGGAAACACCATATATTTT.

V and J are TRBV2 and TRBJ1-1; D possibly corresponds to TRBD1 (5 bases). The CDR3 sequence is 12 residues long. Germline lookup yields CDR1 SNHLY and CDR2 FYNNEI. Trimming stripped 6 bases from V and 6 bases from J, with 11 bases between. CDR3 sequence: CASREQEAEAFF. In DNA, the CDR3 is TGTGCCAGCAGAGAACAGGAGGCTGAAGCTTTCTTT.

The chain combines TRBV3-1 (or the pseudogene TRBV3-2) with TRBJ2-1; 7 positions agree with TRBD2. V was clipped by 4 bases and J by 6 bases; unmatched bases: 9. This CDR3 has 15 amino acids. CDR1 is LGHDT, CDR2 YNNKEL, per germline (reference sequence). CDR3 in DNA: TGTGCCAGCAGCCTTCGACTAGCCCCGGGCAATGAGCAGTTCTTC. It is translated as CASSLRLAPGNEQFF.